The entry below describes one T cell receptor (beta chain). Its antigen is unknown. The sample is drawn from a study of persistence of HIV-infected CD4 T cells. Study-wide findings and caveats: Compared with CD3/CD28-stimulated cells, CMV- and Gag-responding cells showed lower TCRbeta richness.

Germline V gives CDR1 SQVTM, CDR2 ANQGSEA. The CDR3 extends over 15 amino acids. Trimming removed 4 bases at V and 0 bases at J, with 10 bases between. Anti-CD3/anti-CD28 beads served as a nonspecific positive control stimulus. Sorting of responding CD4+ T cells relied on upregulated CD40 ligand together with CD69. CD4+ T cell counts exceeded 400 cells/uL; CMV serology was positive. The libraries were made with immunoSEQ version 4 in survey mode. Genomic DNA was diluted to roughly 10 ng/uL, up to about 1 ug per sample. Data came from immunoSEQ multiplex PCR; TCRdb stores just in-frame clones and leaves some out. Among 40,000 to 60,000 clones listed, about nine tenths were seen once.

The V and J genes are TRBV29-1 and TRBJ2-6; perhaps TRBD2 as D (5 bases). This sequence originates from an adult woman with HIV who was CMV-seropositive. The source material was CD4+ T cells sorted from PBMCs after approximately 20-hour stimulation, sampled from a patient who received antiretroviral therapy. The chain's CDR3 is CSVGPEGSGANVLTF. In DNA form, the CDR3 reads TGCAGCGTTGGTCCCGAGGGCTCTGGGGCCAACGTCCTGACTTTC.